Following are 10 T cell receptor beta chains from one sample sequenced in a study of blood T cell repertoires in COVID-19. Libraries were prepared by immunoSEQ multiplex PCR; TCRdb keeps only in-frame clonotypes and omits some of them. The data hold some 97,000 clones, with about 77% observed a single time. The sequenced sample consisted of peripheral blood. The receptors were gathered from a man between 65 and 85 years old with active or convalescent COVID-19.

The rearrangement uses TRBV28 and TRBJ1-5; 9 bases line up with TRBD1. V was pared by 4 bases and J by 7 bases, with 8 bases of the junction left unmatched. Per the germline V gene, CDR1 is MDHEN and CDR2 is SYDVKM. The CDR3 is 15 amino acids. CDR3 in DNA: TGTGCCAGCAGTTCCCGGGACAGGGTTTGGCAGCCCCAGCATTTT. Amino acid sequence: CASSSRDRVWQPQHF.

The V gene is TRBV29-1, the J gene TRBJ1-2; TRBD1 aligns across 8 bases. V shed 6 bases, J shed 6 bases, and the junction held 9 bases outside the gene matches. The CDR3 is 13 amino acids. Looked up from germline, CDR1 is SQVTM and CDR2 is ANQGSEA. CDR3 residues: CSVQGTTGDGYTF. CDR3 nucleotide sequence: TGCAGCGTCCAGGGCACGACAGGGGATGGCTACACCTTC.

The table lists this clone with a few counts. The chain has TRBV2 and TRBJ1-2; D uncertain. Trimming cost V 2 bases and J 3 bases, with 13 bases left between them. The CDR3 extends over 15 amino acids. Germline V gene lookup returns CDR1 SNHLY and CDR2 FYNNEI. The CDR3 spells CASSEPREGYYGYTF. DNA of the CDR3: TGTGCCAGCAGTGAACCCCGCGAGGGATACTATGGCTACACCTTC.

This clone was detected only once. The V call is TRBV9, the J call TRBJ2-1; TRBD2 agrees at 9 bases. Germline V gene lookup returns CDR1 SGDLS and CDR2 YYNGEE. The CDR3 covers 16 residues. Trimming removed 0 bases from V and 9 bases from J; junction bases left unmatched: 10. DNA of the CDR3: TGTGCCAGCAGCGTAGTGCCTAGCGGGGAGGGGGGTGAGCAGTTCTTC. This gives the protein CASSVVPSGEGGEQFF.

This clone was observed a few times. This sequence joins TRBV10-3 and TRBJ2-2; 11 bases line up with TRBD2. The CDR3 length is 15 residues. Looked up from germline, CDR1 is ENHRY and CDR2 is SYGVKD. After removal of 3 bases from V and 6 bases from J, the junction contained 3 bases not matched to a gene. DNA of the CDR3: TGTGCCATCAGTGACGTACTAGCGGGAGCCGGGGAGCTGTTTTTT. Translating it yields CAISDVLAGAGELFF.

The count of this clone is one. The J gene is TRBJ1-2, the V gene TRBV19; TRBD1 might be the D (5 bases). The V and J ends lost 6 bases and 4 bases respectively, with 12 bases between them. Germline CDR1 LNHDA, CDR2 SQIVND (reference sequence). This CDR3 has 13 amino acids. The CDR3 is CASSSDRVYGYTF. CDR3 nucleotides: TGTGCCAGTAGCTCCGACAGAGTCTATGGCTACACCTTC.

This chain joins TRBV6-5 and TRBJ1-6; D remains unclear. Per the germline V gene, CDR1 is MNHEY and CDR2 is SVGAGI. This CDR3 has 14 amino acids. The V gene lost 4 bases and the J gene lost 3 bases, with 7 bases spanning the gap. In nucleotides, the CDR3 is TGTGCCAGCAGTTGGGAGTTCTATAATTCACCCCTCCACTTT. This encodes CASSWEFYNSPLHF.

The chain recombines TRBV10-3 with TRBJ2-7, with TRBD2 matching 10 bases. CDR3 size: 20 residues. V lost 6 bases and J lost 3; bases outside the gene matches: 23. The germline V gene encodes CDR1 ENHRY and CDR2 SYGVKD. DNA for the CDR3: TGTGCCATCAGAGGGGCCTTAGGAAGTAGCGGGGGGCCGGTTTACTACGAGCAGTACTTC. This gives the protein CAIRGALGSSGGPVYYEQYF.

V gene TRBV7-2 combines with J gene TRBJ2-1, with 7 bases matching TRBD2. The J segment lost 9 bases and the V segment lost 0 bases, leaving 11 bases of the junction unmatched. The CDR3 has 16 residues. Germline V CDR1 and CDR2: SGHTA, FQGNSA. The DNA for the CDR3 is TGTGCCAGCAGCTTAGCGGAGGGCCTAGCGGTTGGTGAGCAGTTCTTC. It specifies CASSLAEGLAVGEQFF. Combining the CDR3 with reference TRBV7-2 and TRBJ2-1 gives the whole variable domain GAGVSQSPSNKVTEKGKDVELRCDPISGHTALYWYRQSLGQGLEFLIYFQGNSAPDKSGLPSDRFSAERTGGSVSTLTIQRTQQEDSAVYLCASSLAEGLAVGEQFFGPGTRLTVL.

This clone was detected once. V and J are TRBV29-1 and TRBJ1-1; 7 bases fit TRBD1. This CDR3 is built from 14 residues. The trim removed 0 bases at V and 5 bases at J, leaving 6 bases unmatched. The germline gives CDR1 SQVTM, CDR2 ANQGSEA. The CDR3 bases are TGCAGCGTTGAAGACCGACAGGGTCGGACTGAAGCTTTCTTT. Encoded protein: CSVEDRQGRTEAFF.